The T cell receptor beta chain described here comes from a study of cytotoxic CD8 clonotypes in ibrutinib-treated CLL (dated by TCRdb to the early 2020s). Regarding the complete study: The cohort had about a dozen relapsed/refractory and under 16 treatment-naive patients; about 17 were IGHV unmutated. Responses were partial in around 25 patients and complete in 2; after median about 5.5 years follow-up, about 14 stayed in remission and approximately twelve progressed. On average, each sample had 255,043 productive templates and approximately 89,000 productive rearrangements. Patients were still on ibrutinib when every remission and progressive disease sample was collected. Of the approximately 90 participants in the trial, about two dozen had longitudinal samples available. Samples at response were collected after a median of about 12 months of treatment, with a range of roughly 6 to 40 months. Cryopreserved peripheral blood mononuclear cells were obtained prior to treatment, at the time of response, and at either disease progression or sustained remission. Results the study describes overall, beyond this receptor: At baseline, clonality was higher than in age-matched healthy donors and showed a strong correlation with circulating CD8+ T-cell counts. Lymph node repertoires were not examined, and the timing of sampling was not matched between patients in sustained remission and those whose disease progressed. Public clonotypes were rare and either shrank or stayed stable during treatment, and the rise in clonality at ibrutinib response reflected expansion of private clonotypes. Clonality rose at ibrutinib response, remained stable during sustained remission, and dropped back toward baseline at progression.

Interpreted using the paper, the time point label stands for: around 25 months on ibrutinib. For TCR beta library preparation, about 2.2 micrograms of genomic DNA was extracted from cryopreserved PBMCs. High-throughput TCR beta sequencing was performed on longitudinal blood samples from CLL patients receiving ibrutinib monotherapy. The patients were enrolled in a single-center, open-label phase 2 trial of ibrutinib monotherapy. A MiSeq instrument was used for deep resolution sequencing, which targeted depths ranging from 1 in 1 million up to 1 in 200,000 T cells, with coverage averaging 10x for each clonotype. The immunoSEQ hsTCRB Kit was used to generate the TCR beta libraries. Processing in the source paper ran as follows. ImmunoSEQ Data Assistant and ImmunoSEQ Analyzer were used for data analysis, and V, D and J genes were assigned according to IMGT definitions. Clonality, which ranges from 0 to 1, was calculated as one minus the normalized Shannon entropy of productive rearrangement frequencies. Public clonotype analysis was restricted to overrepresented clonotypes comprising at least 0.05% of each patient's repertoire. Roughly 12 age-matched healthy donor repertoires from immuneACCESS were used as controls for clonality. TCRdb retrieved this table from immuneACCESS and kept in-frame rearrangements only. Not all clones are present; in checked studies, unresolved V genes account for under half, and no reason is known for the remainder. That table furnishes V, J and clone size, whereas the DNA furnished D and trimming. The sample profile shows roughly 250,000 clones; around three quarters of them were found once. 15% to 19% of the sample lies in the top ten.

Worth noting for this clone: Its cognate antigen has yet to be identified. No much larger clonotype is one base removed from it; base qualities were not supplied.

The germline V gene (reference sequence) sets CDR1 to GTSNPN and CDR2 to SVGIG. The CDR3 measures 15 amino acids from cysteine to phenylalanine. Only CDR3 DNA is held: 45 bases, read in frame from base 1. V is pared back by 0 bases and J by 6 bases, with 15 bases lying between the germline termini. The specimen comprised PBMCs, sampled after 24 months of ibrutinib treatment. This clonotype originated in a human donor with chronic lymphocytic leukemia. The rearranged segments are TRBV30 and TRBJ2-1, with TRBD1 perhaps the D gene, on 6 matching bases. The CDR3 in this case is CAWSVARGLINEQFF. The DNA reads TGTGCCTGGAGTGTCGCCAGGGGCCTTATCAATGAGCAGTTCTTC.